This T cell receptor (beta chain) was observed in a study of regulatory T cells in long-lasting Graves disease. The time point here: newly diagnosed GD, antithyroid drugs for less than 3 months. RNA isolated from PBMCs was used to make the TCR library. CDR3-region Arm-PCR and iRepertoire HTBI primers produced the TCR beta libraries. TCRdb reanalysed the multiplex PCR reads using MiXCR and keeps one entry per CDR3 protein. The data show 350,000 to 400,000 distinct CDR3 sequences, with about 14% seen just once and about a fifth held by the top ten. Germline CDR1 SQVTM, CDR2 ANQGSEA. The CDR3 extends over 11 amino acids. The germline V and J ends were trimmed by 5 bases and 8 bases, with 12 bases remaining between them. This clonotype was counted only a few times. The antigen remains undetermined. Study results and limitations: New patients shared roughly 960 public clonotypes, and persistent patients shared more, with a few thousand.

This rearrangement joins TRBV29-1 to TRBJ1-1; D is unresolved. The sample in question was peripheral blood mononuclear cells (PBMCs), obtained at new diagnosis, from a patient treated with antithyroid drugs. The origin of this receptor is a female donor with Graves disease. The chain's CDR3 is CSVLWLGEAFF. The CDR3 DNA sequence: TGCAGCGTTTTGTGGCTGGGGGAAGCTTTCTTT.